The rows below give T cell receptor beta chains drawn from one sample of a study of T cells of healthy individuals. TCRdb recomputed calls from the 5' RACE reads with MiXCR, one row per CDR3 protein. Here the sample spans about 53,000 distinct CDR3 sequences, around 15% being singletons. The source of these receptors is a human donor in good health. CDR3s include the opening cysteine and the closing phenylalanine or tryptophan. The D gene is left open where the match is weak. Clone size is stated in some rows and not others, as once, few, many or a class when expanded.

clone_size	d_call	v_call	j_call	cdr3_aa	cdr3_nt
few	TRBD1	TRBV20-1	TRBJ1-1	CSAKQGALNTEAFF	TGCAGTGCTAAACAGGGGGCTCTGAACACTGAAGCTTTCTTT
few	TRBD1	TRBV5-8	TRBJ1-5	CASSRDRSNQPQHF	TGTGCCAGCAGCCGGGACAGGAGCAATCAGCCCCAGCATTTT
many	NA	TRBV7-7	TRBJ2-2	CASSLAWQTGELFF	TGTGCCAGCAGCTTAGCGTGGCAGACCGGGGAGCTGTTTTTT
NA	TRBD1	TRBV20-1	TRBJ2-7	CSASPTGGAYEQYF	TGCAGTGCTAGCCCGACAGGGGGTGCCTACGAGCAGTACTTC
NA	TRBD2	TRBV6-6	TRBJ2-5	CASTGTSGAQETQYF	TGTGCCAGCACCGGGACTAGCGGGGCCCAAGAGACCCAGTACTTC
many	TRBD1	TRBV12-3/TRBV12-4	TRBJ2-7	CASSPLGTGTDYEQYF	TGTGCCAGCAGTCCCCTCGGGACAGGGACTGACTACGAGCAGTACTTC
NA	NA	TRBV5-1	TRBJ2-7	CASSFAGDTYEQYF	TGCGCCAGCAGCTTTGCGGGGGACACCTACGAGCAGTACTTC
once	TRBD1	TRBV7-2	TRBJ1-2	CASSHTGGDYGYTF	TGTGCCAGCAGCCACACAGGGGGCGACTATGGCTACACCTTC
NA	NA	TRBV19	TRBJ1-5	CASSPVRLLNQPQHF	TGTGCCAGTAGTCCTGTAAGGCTTTTGAATCAGCCCCAGCATTTT
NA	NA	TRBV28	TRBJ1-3	CASRVGSGSSGNTIYF	TGTGCCAGCAGGGTAGGCTCGGGGAGCTCTGGAAACACCATATATTTT
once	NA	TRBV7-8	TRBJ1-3	CASNNLVGDFSGNTIYF	TGTGCCAGCAACAATTTGGTCGGGGACTTCTCTGGAAACACCATATATTTT
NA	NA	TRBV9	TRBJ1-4	CASSVALGQDEKLFF	TGTGCCAGCAGCGTAGCTTTGGGGCAGGATGAAAAACTGTTTTTT
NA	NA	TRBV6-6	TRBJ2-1	CASSYPHFLRGAEYNEQFF	TGTGCCAGCAGTTACCCCCACTTTCTTAGGGGGGCGGAGTACAATGAGCAGTTCTTC
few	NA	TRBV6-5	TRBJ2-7	CASRRIQGYEQYF	TGTGCCAGCAGGAGGATACAGGGTTACGAGCAGTACTTC
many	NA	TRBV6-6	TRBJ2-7	CASSVPGTSSYEQYF	TGTGCCAGCAGTGTGCCCGGGACATCTAGCTACGAGCAGTACTTC
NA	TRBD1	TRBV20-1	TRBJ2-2	CSARDTGGTGELFF	TGCAGTGCTAGAGACACAGGGGGCACCGGGGAGCTGTTTTTT
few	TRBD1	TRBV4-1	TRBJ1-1	CASSQDTGGTEAFF	TGCGCCAGCAGCCAAGATACAGGGGGCACTGAAGCTTTCTTT
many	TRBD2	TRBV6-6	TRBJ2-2	CASSYGLAGRTGELFF	TGTGCCAGCAGTTACGGGCTAGCGGGGCGGACCGGGGAGCTGTTTTTT
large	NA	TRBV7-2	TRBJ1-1	CASSERIRVGMNTEAFF	TGTGCCAGCAGCGAACGAATCAGGGTGGGTATGAACACTGAAGCTTTCTTT
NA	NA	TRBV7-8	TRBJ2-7	CASSFSAAYEQYF	TGTGCCAGCAGCTTTTCAGCCGCCTACGAGCAGTACTTC
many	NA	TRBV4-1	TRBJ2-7	CASSLQTESYEQYF	TGCGCCAGCAGCCTGCAGACAGAATCCTACGAGCAGTACTTC